The 5 T cell receptor beta chains reported below all come from one sample, sequenced in a study of Graves' ophthalmopathy and Graves' hyperthyroidism. Beta-chain TCR CDR3 regions were amplified from RNA transcripts. Investigators did first-round RT-PCR with HTBI primers, then second-round multiplex PCR. TCRdb recomputed calls from the multiplex PCR reads with MiXCR, one row per CDR3 protein. The top ten clones hold approximately 44% of a sample with hundreds of thousands of distinct CDR3 sequences, about 47% of them seen once. Sequencing used peripheral blood. The receptor source for this set is an adult man with Graves' ophthalmopathy.

This sequence joins TRBV5-8 and TRBJ1-6; D gene unclear. The CDR3 spans 14 residues. Germline CDR1 SGHTS, CDR2 YDEGEE. The germline V and J ends were trimmed by 0 bases and 6 bases, with 7 bases remaining between them. The CDR3 DNA reads TGTGCCAGCAGCTTGGACTCGGGTAATTCACCCCTCCACTTT. Translating it yields CASSLDSGNSPLHF.

The chain carries TRBV15 and TRBJ2-7; TRBD1 aligns across 9 bases. The CDR3 has 17 amino acids. Germline CDR1 reads LNHNV; CDR2 reads YYDKDF (reference sequence). V was pared by 6 bases and J by 6 bases, with 18 bases of the junction left unmatched. The DNA for the CDR3 is TGTGCCACCAGTCTTTCCGGCGACAGGGGGAGAACTTCCGAGCAGTACTTC. Protein product: CATSLSGDRGRTSEQYF.

The CDR3 loop is CASSLSGGIEAFF. The CDR3 DNA reads TGTGCCAGCAGCTTATCGGGGGGTATTGAAGCTTTCTTT. The chain has TRBV5-8 and TRBJ1-1; possible D gene TRBD1, 5 bases. The length of the CDR3 is 13 residues. V was shortened by 2 bases and J by 7 bases, with 12 bases between the two germline ends. Germline V gene lookup returns CDR1 SGHTS and CDR2 YDEGEE.

As for this clonotype: A read error may explain this, as a much larger clone is one base away. The J gene is TRBJ2-2, the V gene TRBV7-4; 8 bases agree with TRBD1. Germline V CDR1 and CDR2: SGHVT, SQSDAQ. The ends lost 6 bases at V and 1 base at J; junction bases unmatched: 4. The CDR3 sequence is 15 residues long. DNA for the CDR3: TGTGCCAGCAGTCAGGGGGCGGTGAACACCGGGGAGCTGTTTTTT. As protein: CASSQGAVNTGELFF.

The sample holds many counts of this clonotype. The rearrangement uses TRBV11-2 and TRBJ2-7, with TRBD2 identical over 8 bases. Germline CDR1 reads SGHAT; CDR2 reads FQNNGV. After removal of 5 bases from V and 2 bases from J, the junction contained 17 bases not matched to a gene. This CDR3 contains 18 residues. The CDR3: CASSRTNTKRERAYEQYF. The CDR3 DNA follows: TGTGCCAGCAGCCGTACCAACACGAAGCGGGAGCGGGCCTACGAGCAGTACTTC.